This TCR beta chain was recovered during a study of blood T cell repertoires in COVID-19. Sequenced by immunoSEQ multiplex PCR; TCRdb stores in-frame clones only, minus some. Of approximately 73,000 clones listed, roughly nine tenths are singletons. The CDR3 covers 15 residues. Trimming left V 5 bases short and J 5 bases short, with 18 bases between. CDR1 is SGHTA, CDR2 FQGTGA, per germline. This sequence joins TRBV7-3 and TRBJ2-5; the D gene is possibly TRBD2 (5 bases). The TCR sequence derives from a man aged 80 or over with acute or convalescent COVID-19. The sequenced sample consisted of peripheral blood. CDR3 loop: CASSLLDTGGETQYF. The CDR3 DNA reads TGTGCCAGCAGCCTACTCGACACTGGCGGGGAGACCCAGTACTTC. The variable domain in full, with the rest retrieved from reference TRBV7-3 and TRBJ2-5, is GAGVSQTPSNKVTEKGKYVELRCDPISGHTALYWYRQSLGQGPEFLIYFQGTGAADDSGLPNDRFFAVRPEGSVSTLKIQRTERGDSAVYLCASSLLDTGGETQYFGPGTRLLVL.